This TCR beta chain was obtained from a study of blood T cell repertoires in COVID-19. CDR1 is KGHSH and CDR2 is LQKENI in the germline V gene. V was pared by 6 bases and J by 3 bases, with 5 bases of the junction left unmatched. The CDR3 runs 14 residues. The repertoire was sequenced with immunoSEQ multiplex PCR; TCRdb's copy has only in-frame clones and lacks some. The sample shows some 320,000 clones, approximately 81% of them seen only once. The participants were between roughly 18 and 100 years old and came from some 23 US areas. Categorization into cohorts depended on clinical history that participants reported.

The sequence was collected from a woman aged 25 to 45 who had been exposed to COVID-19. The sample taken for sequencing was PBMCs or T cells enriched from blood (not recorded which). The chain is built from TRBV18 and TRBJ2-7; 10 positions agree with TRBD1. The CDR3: CASSPGTGVYEQYF. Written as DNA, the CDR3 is TGTGCCAGCTCTCCCGGGACAGGGGTCTACGAGCAGTACTTC.